These T cell receptor beta chains were read from a single sample in a study of blood T cell repertoires in COVID-19. Repertoires were generated with immunoSEQ multiplex PCR, while TCRdb's copy carries only in-frame clones and drops some. The profile shows about 270,000 clones, about 89% of them singletons. Sequenced material: PBMCs or T cells enriched from blood (not recorded which). Receptors were obtained from a woman in her late teens or twenties who had recovered from COVID-19. CDR3s include the opening cysteine and the closing phenylalanine or tryptophan. Fields, in order: V gene, clone size, J gene, D gene, CDR3 protein, CDR3 DNA. D genes are given only for firm matches. The size entry is marked missing in some rows and otherwise reads once, few, many or a size class.

V: TRBV6-1; size: few; J: TRBJ1-1; D: -; CDR3: CASSEFRGLDTEAFF; DNA: TGTGCCAGCAGTGAATTTAGGGGATTGGACACTGAAGCTTTCTTT
V: TRBV6-2/TRBV6-3; size: -; J: TRBJ2-3; D: -; CDR3: CASSQPSGPSTDTQYF; DNA: TGTGCCAGCAGCCAACCCAGCGGGCCTAGCACAGATACGCAGTATTTT
V: TRBV21-1; size: -; J: TRBJ1-6; D: -; CDR3: CASSRGCKLSSYNSPLHF; DNA: TGTGCCAGCTCCAGGGGCTGTAAGTTAAGCTCCTATAATTCACCCCTCCACTTT
V: TRBV7-2; size: -; J: TRBJ2-3; D: TRBD2; CDR3: CASSLLLAGGSDTQYF; DNA: TGTGCCAGCAGCTTACTACTAGCGGGGGGGTCAGATACGCAGTATTTT
V: TRBV27; size: -; J: TRBJ1-1; D: TRBD1; CDR3: CASTGTGNTEAFF; DNA: TGTGCCAGCACCGGGACAGGTAACACTGAAGCTTTCTTT
V: TRBV28; size: -; J: TRBJ2-7; D: -; CDR3: CASSLTAPYEQYF; DNA: TGTGCCAGCAGTTTGACAGCTCCCTACGAGCAGTACTTC
V: TRBV4-3; size: -; J: TRBJ2-5; D: TRBD2; CDR3: CASSQDLGVGGSLQETQYF; DNA: TGCGCCAGCAGCCAAGATTTAGGGGTTGGCGGGAGCCTACAAGAGACCCAGTACTTC
V: TRBV10-1; size: -; J: TRBJ2-2; D: TRBD1; CDR3: CASTGTGALENTGELFF; DNA: TGCGCCAGCACCGGGACAGGGGCTTTAGAGAACACCGGGGAGCTGTTTTTT
V: TRBV18; size: few; J: TRBJ2-7; D: -; CDR3: CASSPNSSYEQYF; DNA: TGTGCCAGCTCACCGAATAGCTCCTACGAGCAGTACTTC
V: TRBV6-5; size: -; J: TRBJ1-1; D: -; CDR3: CASSYSAGLNTEAFF; DNA: TGTGCCAGCAGTTACTCGGCGGGTCTTAACACTGAAGCTTTCTTT
V: TRBV11-1; size: -; J: TRBJ2-7; D: TRBD1; CDR3: CASSFSDRVEYEQYF; DNA: TGTGCCAGCAGCTTTTCGGACAGGGTTGAATACGAGCAGTACTTC
V: TRBV7-3; size: -; J: TRBJ2-2; D: -; CDR3: CASSLGLSANTGELFF; DNA: TGTGCCAGCAGCTTGGGGCTTTCCGCGAACACCGGGGAGCTGTTTTTT
V: TRBV28; size: -; J: TRBJ2-7; D: -; CDR3: CASSPRGLLHEQYF; DNA: TGTGCCAGCAGCCCCAGGGGACTACTACACGAGCAGTACTTC
V: TRBV18; size: -; J: TRBJ1-3; D: -; CDR3: CASSPYPAAGNTIYF; DNA: TGTGCCAGCTCCCCATATCCCGCGGCTGGAAACACCATATATTTT
V: TRBV2; size: -; J: TRBJ1-1; D: -; CDR3: CASSVEHGQNTEAFF; DNA: TGTGCCAGCAGTGTTGAGCACGGACAGAACACTGAAGCTTTCTTT
V: TRBV6-5; size: -; J: TRBJ1-2; D: -; CDR3: CASSNPGAGADGYTF; DNA: TGTGCCAGCAGTAACCCCGGGGCGGGGGCGGACGGCTACACCTTC
V: TRBV7-9; size: -; J: TRBJ2-4; D: TRBD2; CDR3: CASSLGSAGEDIQYF; DNA: TGTGCCAGCAGCTTAGGATCGGCGGGGGAAGACATTCAGTACTTC
V: TRBV3-1/TRBV3-2; size: many; J: TRBJ2-7; D: TRBD2; CDR3: CASSQVSGLAVTSYEQYF; DNA: TGTGCCAGCAGCCAAGTATCTGGACTAGCGGTTACGAGCTACGAGCAGTACTTC
V: TRBV12-3/TRBV12-4; size: -; J: TRBJ2-1; D: TRBD2; CDR3: CASSLTAGVEQFF; DNA: TGTGCCAGCAGTTTAACGGCGGGAGTTGAGCAGTTCTTC
V: TRBV5-1; size: -; J: TRBJ1-2; D: -; CDR3: CASRLTLGGFGYGYTF; DNA: TGCGCCAGCAGATTGACCCTCGGGGGGTTCGGCTATGGCTACACCTTC
V: TRBV18; size: once; J: TRBJ2-1; D: TRBD2; CDR3: CASSLSGGNNEQFF; DNA: TGTGCCAGCTCTCTTTCGGGGGGGAACAATGAGCAGTTCTTC
V: TRBV27; size: -; J: TRBJ1-1; D: -; CDR3: CASSHRGGTEAFF; DNA: TGTGCCAGCAGCCATAGGGGTGGCACTGAAGCTTTCTTT